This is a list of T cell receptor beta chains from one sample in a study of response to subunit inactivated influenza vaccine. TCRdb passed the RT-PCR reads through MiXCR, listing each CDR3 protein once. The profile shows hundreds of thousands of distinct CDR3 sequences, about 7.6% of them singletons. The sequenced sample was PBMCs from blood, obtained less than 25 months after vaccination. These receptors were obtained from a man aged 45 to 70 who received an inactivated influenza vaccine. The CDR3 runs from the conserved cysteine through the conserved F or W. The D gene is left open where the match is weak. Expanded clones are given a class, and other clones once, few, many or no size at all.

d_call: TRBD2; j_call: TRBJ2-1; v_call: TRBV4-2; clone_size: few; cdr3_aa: CASSQAPGLAGSGEQFF; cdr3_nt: TGTGCCAGCAGCCAAGCCCCGGGACTAGCGGGGTCGGGTGAGCAGTTCTTC
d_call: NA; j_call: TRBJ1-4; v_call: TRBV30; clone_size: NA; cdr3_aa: CAWSGVKEKLFF; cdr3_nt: TGTGCCTGGAGTGGTGTCAAAGAAAAACTGTTTTTT
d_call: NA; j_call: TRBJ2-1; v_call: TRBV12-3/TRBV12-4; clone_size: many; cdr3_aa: CAISSYNEQFF; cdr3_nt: TGTGCCATCTCCTCCTACAATGAGCAGTTCTTC
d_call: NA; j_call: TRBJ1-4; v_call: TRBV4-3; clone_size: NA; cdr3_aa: CASSPSGGATNEKLFF; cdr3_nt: TGCGCCAGCAGCCCCTCAGGAGGTGCAACTAATGAAAAACTGTTTTTT
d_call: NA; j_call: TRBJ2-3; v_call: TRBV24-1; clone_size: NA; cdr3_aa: CATSDSGTRTDTQYF; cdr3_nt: TGTGCCACCAGTGATTCCGGCACGAGAACAGATACGCAGTATTTT
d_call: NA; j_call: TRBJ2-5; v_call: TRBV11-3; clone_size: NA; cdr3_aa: CASSFSGVGETQYF; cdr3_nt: TGTGCCAGCAGCTTTTCGGGGGTGGGAGAGACCCAGTACTTC
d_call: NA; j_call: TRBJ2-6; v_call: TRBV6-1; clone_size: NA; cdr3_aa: CASSASGSSGANVLTF; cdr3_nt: TGTGCCAGCAGTGCGTCAGGGAGCTCTGGGGCCAACGTCCTGACTTTC
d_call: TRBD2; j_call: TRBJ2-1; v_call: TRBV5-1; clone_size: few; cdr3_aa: CASSLRTSGGNEQFF; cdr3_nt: TGCGCCAGCAGCTTAAGGACTAGCGGGGGTAATGAGCAGTTCTTC
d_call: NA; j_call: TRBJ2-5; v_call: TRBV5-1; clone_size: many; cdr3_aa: CASSLVPGYQETQYF; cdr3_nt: TGCGCCAGCAGCTTGGTACCAGGATACCAAGAGACCCAGTACTTC
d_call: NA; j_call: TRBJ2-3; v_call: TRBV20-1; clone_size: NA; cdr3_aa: CSAVPTGGSTDTQYF; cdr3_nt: TGCAGTGCCGTCCCAACGGGGGGCAGCACAGATACGCAGTATTTT
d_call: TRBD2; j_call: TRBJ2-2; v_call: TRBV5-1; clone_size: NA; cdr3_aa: CASSWPRLALTGELFF; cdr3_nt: TGCGCCAGCAGCTGGCCCCGACTAGCCCTCACCGGGGAGCTGTTTTTT
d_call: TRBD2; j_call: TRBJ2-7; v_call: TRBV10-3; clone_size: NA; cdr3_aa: CAISGQRGSEQYF; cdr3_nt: TGTGCCATCAGTGGACAGCGGGGGTCCGAGCAGTACTTC
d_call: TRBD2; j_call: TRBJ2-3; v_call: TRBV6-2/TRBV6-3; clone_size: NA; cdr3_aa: CASSYTSADTQYF; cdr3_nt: TGTGCCAGCAGTTACACTAGCGCGGATACGCAGTATTTT
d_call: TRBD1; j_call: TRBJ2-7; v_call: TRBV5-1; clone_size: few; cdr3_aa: CASSQRTGENEQYF; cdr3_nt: TGCGCCAGCAGCCAAAGGACAGGGGAAAACGAGCAGTACTTC
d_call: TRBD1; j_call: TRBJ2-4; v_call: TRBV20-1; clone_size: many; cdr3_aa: CSPGQQAKNIQYF; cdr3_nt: TGCAGTCCGGGACAGCAAGCCAAAAACATTCAGTACTTC
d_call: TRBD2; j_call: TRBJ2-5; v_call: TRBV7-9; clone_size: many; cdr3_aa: CASSPLAGAAGQETQYF; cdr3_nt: TGTGCCAGCAGCCCCCTAGCGGGAGCGGCTGGGCAAGAGACCCAGTACTTC
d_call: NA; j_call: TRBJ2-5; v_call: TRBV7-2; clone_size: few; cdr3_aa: CASRLGLPRGETQYF; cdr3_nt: TGTGCCAGCAGATTGGGACTCCCTCGCGGGGAGACCCAGTACTTC
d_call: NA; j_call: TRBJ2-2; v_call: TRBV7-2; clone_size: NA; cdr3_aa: CASSFFLPRDSGELFF; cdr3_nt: TGTGCCAGCAGCTTTTTCCTGCCACGGGATTCCGGGGAGCTGTTTTTT
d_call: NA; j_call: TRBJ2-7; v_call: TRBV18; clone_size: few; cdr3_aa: CASSGQLYEQYF; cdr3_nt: TGTGCCAGCTCAGGTCAACTCTACGAGCAGTACTTC
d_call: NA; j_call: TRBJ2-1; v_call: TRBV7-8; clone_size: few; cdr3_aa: CASSIGGSYNEQFF; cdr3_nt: TGTGCCAGCAGCATAGGGGGGTCCTACAATGAGCAGTTCTTC
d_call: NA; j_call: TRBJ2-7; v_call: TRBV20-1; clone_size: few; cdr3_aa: CSARDGGLPGEQYF; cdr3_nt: TGCAGTGCTAGAGATGGGGGCCTTCCTGGCGAGCAGTACTTC
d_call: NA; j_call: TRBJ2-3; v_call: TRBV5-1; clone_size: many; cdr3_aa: CASSLSLAYSTDTQYF; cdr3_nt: TGCGCCAGCAGCTTGTCTCTAGCGTATAGCACAGATACGCAGTATTTT
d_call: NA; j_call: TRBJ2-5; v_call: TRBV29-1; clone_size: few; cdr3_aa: CSVLDSPVTQYF; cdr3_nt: TGCAGCGTTCTGGACAGCCCGGTGACCCAGTACTTC
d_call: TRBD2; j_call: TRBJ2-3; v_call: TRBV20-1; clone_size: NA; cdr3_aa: CSARAASGFVTDTQYF; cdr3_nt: TGCAGTGCTAGAGCGGCTAGCGGATTTGTTACAGATACGCAGTATTTT
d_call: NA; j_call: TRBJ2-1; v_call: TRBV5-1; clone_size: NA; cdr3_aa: CASSESPPYNEQFF; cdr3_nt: TGCGCCAGCAGCGAGTCCCCGCCTTACAATGAGCAGTTCTTC
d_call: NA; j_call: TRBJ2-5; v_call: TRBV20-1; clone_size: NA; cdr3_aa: CSATREVVETQYF; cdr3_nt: TGCAGTGCTACCAGGGAGGTCGTAGAGACCCAGTACTTC
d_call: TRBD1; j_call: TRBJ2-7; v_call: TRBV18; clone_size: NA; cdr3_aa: CASSPGQGGNEQYF; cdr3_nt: TGTGCCAGCTCACCGGGACAGGGTGGCAACGAGCAGTACTTC
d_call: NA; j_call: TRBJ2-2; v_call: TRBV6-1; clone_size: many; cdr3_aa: CASALRGRVTGELFF; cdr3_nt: TGTGCCAGTGCCCTAAGGGGGAGGGTCACCGGGGAGCTGTTTTTT
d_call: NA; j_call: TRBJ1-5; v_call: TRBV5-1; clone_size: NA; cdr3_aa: CASKADANPNQPQHF; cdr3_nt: TGCGCCAGCAAAGCAGACGCCAACCCCAATCAGCCCCAGCATTTT
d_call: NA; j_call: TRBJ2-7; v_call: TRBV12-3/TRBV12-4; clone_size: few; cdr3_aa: CASSLDTSSYEQYF; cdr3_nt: TGTGCCAGCAGTTTGGACACGAGCTCCTACGAGCAGTACTTC
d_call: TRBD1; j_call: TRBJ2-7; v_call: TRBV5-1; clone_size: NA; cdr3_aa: CASSHELRGRGSYEQYF; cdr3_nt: TGCGCCAGCAGCCACGAACTCAGGGGGCGCGGGTCCTACGAGCAGTACTTC
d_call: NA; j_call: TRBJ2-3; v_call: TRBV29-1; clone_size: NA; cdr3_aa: CSVGIVEGSSTDTQYF; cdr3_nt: TGCAGCGTCGGGATTGTAGAGGGGTCTAGCACAGATACGCAGTATTTT
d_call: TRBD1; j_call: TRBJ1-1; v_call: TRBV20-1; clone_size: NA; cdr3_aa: CSRDRGVNTEAFF; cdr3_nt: TGCAGCCGGGACAGGGGGGTTAACACTGAAGCTTTCTTT
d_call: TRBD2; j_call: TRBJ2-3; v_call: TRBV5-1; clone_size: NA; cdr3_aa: CASSYGLAGSSDTQYF; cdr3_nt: TGCGCCAGCAGTTACGGACTAGCGGGCTCCTCAGATACGCAGTATTTT
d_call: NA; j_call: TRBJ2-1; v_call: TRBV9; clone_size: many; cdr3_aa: CASSVGIDEQFF; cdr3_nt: TGTGCCAGCAGCGTCGGGATCGATGAGCAGTTCTTC
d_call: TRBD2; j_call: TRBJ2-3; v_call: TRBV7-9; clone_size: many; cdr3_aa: CASSLGGGATDTQYF; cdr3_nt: TGTGCCAGCAGCTTAGGCGGGGGGGCCACAGATACGCAGTATTTT
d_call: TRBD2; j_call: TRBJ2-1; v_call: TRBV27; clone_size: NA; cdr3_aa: CASSPFQGLAGDNKQFF; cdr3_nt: TGTGCCAGCAGCCCATTCCAGGGACTAGCGGGGGACAATAAGCAGTTCTTC
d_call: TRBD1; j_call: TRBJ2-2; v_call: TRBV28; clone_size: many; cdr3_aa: CASREGTGRTGELFF; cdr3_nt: TGTGCCAGCAGGGAGGGGACAGGGAGAACCGGGGAGCTGTTTTTT
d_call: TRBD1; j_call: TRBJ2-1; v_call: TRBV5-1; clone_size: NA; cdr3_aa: CAGFARDRGLYEQFF; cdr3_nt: TGCGCCGGCTTTGCCCGGGACAGGGGGCTGTATGAGCAGTTCTTC
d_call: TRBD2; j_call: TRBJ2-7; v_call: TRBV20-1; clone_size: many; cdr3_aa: CSAKRPGLGAREQYF; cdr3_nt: TGCAGTGCCAAGCGACCGGGACTAGGGGCTAGGGAGCAGTACTTC
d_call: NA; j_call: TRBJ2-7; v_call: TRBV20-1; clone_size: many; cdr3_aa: CSANRVSYEQYF; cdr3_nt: TGCAGTGCTAACAGGGTTTCCTACGAGCAGTACTTC
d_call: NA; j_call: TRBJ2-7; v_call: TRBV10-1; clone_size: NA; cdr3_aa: CASSDSGEQYF; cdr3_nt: TGCGCCAGCAGTGATAGTGGCGAGCAGTACTTC
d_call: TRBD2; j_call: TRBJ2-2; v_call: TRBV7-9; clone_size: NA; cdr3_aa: CASSLPLAALAGELFF; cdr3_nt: TGTGCCAGCAGCTTACCACTAGCGGCTCTGGCCGGGGAGCTGTTTTTT
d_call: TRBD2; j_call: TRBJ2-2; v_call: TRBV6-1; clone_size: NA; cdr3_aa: CASSRTSATGELFF; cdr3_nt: TGTGCCAGCAGTCGGACTAGCGCCACCGGGGAGCTGTTTTTT
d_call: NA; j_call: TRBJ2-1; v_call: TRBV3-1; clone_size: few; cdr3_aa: CASSPNTRGVQFF; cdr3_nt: TGTGCCAGCAGCCCGAACACCCGCGGTGTGCAGTTCTTC
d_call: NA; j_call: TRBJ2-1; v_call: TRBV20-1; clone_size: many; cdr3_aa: CSASRLLGVNEQFF; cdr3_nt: TGCAGTGCTAGTAGACTGCTAGGTGTAAATGAGCAGTTCTTC
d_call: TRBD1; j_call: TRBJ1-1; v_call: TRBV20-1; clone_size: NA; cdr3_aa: CSARGRTGRNTEAFF; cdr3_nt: TGCAGTGCTAGAGGGAGGACAGGGAGGAACACTGAAGCTTTCTTT
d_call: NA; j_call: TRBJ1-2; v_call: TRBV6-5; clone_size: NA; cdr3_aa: CASIMGPYGTNYGYTF; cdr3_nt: TGTGCCAGCATTATGGGGCCCTACGGCACTAACTATGGCTACACCTTC
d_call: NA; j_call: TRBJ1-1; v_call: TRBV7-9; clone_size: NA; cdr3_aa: CASSLVAPMNTEAFF; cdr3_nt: TGTGCCAGCAGCTTAGTCGCCCCAATGAACACTGAAGCTTTCTTT